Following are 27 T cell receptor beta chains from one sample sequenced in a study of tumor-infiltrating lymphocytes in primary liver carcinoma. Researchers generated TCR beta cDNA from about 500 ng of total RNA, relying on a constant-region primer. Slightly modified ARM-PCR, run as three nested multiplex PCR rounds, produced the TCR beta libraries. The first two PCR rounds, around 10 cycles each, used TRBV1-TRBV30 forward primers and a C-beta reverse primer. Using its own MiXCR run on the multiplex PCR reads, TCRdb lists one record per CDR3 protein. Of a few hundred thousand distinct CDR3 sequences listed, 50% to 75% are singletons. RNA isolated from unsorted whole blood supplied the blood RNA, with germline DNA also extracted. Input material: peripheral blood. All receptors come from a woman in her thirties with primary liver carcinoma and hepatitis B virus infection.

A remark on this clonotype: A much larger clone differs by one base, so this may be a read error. In DNA, the CDR3 is TGTGCCAGCAGTCGACAGATCTCCGCGACAGGGATCGGTCGATCGTGGAAGGAGGGCTACACCTTC. Translated: CASSRQISATGIGRSWKEGYTF. The V gene is TRBV6-6, the J gene TRBJ1-2; 7 nucleotides line up with TRBD1. Germline V gene lookup returns CDR1 MNHNY and CDR2 SVGAGI (reference sequence). The V and J ends lost 5 bases and 8 bases, in that order; junction bases with no gene match: 35. CDR3 length equals 22 residues.

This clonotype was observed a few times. The CDR3, as DNA: TGTGCCAGCAGCTTAGAGGGGAGTCTCCTCAATGAGCAGTTCTTC. Residues: CASSLEGSLLNEQFF. The chain uses TRBV11-2 and TRBJ2-1; D perhaps matches TRBD2 (5 bases). The CDR3 sequence is 15 residues long. CDR1 SGHAT and CDR2 FQNNGV come from the germline V gene. V lost 0 bases, J lost 6 bases, and 12 bases lay in between.

The CDR3 DNA follows: TGCGCCAGCAGCCAAGATCCTTCAGGGAGGTCCTACAATGAGCAGTTCTTC. This gives the protein CASSQDPSGRSYNEQFF. The chain combines TRBV4-1 with TRBJ2-1, with D perhaps TRBD2 (6 bases). The CDR3 is made up of 17 amino acids. CDR1 is MGHRA, CDR2 YSYEKL, per germline. With 0 bases removed from V and 1 base from J, the gap between germline ends came to 13 bases.

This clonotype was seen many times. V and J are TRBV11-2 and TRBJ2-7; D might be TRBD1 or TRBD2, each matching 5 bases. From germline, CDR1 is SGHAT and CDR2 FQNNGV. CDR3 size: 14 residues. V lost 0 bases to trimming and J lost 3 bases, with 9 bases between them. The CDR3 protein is CASSLDPGSYEQYF. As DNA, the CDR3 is TGTGCCAGCAGCTTAGATCCAGGGAGCTACGAGCAGTACTTC.

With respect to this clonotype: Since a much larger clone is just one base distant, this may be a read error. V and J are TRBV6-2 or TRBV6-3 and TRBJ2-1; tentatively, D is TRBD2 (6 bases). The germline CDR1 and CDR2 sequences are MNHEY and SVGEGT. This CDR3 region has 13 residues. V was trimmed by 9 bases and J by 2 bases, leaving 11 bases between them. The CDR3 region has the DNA TGTGCCAGGAGGGGCGGGACCTACAATGAGCAGTTCTTC. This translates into CARRGGTYNEQFF.

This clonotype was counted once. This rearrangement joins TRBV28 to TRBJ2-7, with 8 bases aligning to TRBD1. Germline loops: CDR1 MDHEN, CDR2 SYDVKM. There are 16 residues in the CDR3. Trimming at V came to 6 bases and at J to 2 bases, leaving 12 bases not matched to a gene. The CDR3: CASRLAPRGRPYEQYF. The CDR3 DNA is TGTGCCAGCAGACTAGCCCCCAGGGGGCGGCCCTACGAGCAGTACTTC.

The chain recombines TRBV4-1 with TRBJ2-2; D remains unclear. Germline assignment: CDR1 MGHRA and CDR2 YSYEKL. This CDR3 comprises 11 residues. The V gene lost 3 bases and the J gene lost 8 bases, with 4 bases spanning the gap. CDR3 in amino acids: CASSHSGELFF. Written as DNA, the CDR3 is TGCGCCAGCAGCCATAGTGGGGAGCTGTTTTTT.

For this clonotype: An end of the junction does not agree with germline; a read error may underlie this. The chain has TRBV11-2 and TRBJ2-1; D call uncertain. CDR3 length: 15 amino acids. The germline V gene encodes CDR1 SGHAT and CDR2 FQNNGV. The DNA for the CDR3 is TGTGCCAGCAACTTAACAAGGGCGGCCTGCAATGAGCAGTTCTTC. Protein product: CASNLTRAACNEQFF.

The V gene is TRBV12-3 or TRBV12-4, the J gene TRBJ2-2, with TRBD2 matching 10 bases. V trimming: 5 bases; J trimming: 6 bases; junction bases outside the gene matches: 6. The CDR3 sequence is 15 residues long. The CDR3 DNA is TGTGCCAGCAGTCAGCGGGAGGGGAGGGCCGGGGAGCTGTTTTTT. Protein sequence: CASSQREGRAGELFF.

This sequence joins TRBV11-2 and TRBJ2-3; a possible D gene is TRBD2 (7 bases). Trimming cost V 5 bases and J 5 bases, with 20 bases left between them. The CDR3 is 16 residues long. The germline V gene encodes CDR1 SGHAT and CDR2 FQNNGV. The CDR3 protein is CASSTHRGAGEDTQYF. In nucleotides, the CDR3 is TGTGCCAGCAGCACCCATCGGGGGGCGGGTGAAGATACGCAGTATTTT. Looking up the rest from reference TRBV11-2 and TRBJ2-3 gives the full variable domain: EAGVAQSPRYKIIEKRQSVAFWCNPISGHATLYWYQQILGQGPKLLIQFQNNGVVDDSQLPKDRFSAERLKGVDSTLKIQPAKLEDSAVYLCASSTHRGAGEDTQYFGPGTRLTVL.

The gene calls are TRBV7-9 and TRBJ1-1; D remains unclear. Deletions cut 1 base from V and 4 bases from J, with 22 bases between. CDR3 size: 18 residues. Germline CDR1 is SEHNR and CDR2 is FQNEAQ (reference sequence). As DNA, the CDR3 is TGTGCCAGCAGCTTAGGGGCCGAGGGAGGGATGGCGCGCACTGAAGCTTTCTTT. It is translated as CASSLGAEGGMARTEAFF.

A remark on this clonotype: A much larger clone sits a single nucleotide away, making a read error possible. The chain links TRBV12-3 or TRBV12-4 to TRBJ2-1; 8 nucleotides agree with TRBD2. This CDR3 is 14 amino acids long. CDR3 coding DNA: TGTACCAGCAGTCCTACTAGCGGAGTGTCTCGAGAGTTCTTC. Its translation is CTSSPTSGVSREFF.

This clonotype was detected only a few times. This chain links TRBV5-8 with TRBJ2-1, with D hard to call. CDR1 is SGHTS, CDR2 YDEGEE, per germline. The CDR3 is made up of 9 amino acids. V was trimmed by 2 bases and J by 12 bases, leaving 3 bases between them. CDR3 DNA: TGTGCCAGCAGCTTTAGGCAGTTCTTC. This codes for CASSFRQFF.

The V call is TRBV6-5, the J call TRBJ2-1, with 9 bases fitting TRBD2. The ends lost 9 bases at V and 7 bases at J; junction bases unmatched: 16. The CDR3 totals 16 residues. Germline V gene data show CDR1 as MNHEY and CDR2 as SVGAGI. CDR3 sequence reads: CARSYGPRGGQNEQFF. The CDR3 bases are TGTGCCAGGAGCTACGGACCGCGGGGGGGCCAAAATGAGCAGTTCTTC.

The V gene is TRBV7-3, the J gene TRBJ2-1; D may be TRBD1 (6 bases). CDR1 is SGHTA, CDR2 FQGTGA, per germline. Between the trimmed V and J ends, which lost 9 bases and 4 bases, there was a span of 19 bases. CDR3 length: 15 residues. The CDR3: CASSSQGLSYNEQFF. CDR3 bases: TGTGCCAGTAGTTCCCAGGGGTTAAGTTACAATGAGCAGTTCTTC.

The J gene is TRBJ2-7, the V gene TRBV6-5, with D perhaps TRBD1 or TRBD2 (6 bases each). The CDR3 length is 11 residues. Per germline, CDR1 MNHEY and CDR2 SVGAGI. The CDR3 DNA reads TGTACCAACAGGAGGGGGGACGAGCAGTACTTC. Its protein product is CTNRRGDEQYF.

The DNA of the CDR3 is TGTGCCAGCAGTTTCAAGGGACAGGGGAATGAGCAGTACTTC. This translates into CASSFKGQGNEQYF. The V call is TRBV12-3 or TRBV12-4, the J call TRBJ2-7; TRBD1 aligns across 10 bases. Unmatched junction bases numbered 6, after V lost 3 bases and J lost 7 bases. There are 14 residues in the CDR3.

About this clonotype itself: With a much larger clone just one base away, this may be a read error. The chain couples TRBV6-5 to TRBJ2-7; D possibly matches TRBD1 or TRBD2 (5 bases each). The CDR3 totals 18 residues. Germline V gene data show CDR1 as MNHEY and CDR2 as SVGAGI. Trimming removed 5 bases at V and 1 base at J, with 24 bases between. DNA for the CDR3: TGTGCCAGCAGTCCTCTCGGGATAGGGGTCGCACGATCCTACGAGCAGTACTTC. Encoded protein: CASSPLGIGVARSYEQYF.

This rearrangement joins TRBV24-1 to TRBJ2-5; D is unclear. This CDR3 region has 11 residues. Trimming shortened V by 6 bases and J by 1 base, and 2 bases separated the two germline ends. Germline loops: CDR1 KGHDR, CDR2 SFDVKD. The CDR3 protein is CATSSQETQYF. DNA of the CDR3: TGTGCCACCAGTTCCCAAGAGACCCAGTACTTC.

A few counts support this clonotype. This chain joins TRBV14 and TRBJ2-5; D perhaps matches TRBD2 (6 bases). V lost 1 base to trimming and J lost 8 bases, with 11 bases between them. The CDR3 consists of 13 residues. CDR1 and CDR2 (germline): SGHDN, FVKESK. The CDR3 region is CASSQVNGGTQYF. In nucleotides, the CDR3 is TGTGCCAGCAGCCAAGTTAACGGGGGAACCCAGTACTTC.

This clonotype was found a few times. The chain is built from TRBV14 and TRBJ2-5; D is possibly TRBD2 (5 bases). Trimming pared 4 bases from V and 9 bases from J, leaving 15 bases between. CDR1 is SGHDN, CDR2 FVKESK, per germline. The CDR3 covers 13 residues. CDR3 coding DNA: TGTGCCAGCAGCCCGGAGGCGATGGTGGCCCAGTACTTC. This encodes CASSPEAMVAQYF.

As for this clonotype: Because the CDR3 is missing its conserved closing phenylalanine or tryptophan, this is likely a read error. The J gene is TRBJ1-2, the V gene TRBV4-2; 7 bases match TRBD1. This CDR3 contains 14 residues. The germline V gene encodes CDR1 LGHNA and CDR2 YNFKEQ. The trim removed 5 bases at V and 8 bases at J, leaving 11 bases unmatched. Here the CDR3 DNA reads TGTGCCAGCAGCGACCTCCCGACAGGGTTCGGCTACACCTTA. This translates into CASSDLPTGFGYTL.

The CDR3 here is CASSQDIGRTPIYEQYF. In nucleotides, the CDR3 is TGCGCCAGCAGCCAAGATATCGGCAGGACACCAATCTACGAGCAGTACTTC. V usage is TRBV4-1 and J usage is TRBJ2-7, with a weak D call TRBD1 (5 bases). The CDR3 runs 17 residues. Germline CDR1 reads MGHRA; CDR2 reads YSYEKL. The V and J ends lost 0 bases and 3 bases respectively, with 18 bases between them.

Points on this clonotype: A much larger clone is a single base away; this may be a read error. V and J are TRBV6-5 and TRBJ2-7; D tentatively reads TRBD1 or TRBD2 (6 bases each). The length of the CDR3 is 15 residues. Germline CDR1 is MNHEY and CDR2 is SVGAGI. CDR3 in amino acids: CASSYDPSGAYKQYF. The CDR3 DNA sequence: TGTGCCAGCAGTTATGACCCCTCGGGGGCCTACAAGCAGTACTTC.

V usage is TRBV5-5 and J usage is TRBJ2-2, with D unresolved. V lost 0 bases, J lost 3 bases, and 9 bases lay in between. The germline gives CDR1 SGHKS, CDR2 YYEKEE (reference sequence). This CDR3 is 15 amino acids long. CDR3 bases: TGTGCCAGCAGCTTGGACAGCCTCTACACCGGGGAGCTGTTTTTT. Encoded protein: CASSLDSLYTGELFF. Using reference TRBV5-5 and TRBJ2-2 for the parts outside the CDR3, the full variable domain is DAGVTQSPTHLIKTRGQQVTLRCSPISGHKSVSWYQQVLGQGPQFIFQYYEKEERGRGNFPDRFSARQFPNYSSELNVNALLLGDSALYLCASSLDSLYTGELFFGEGSRLTVL.

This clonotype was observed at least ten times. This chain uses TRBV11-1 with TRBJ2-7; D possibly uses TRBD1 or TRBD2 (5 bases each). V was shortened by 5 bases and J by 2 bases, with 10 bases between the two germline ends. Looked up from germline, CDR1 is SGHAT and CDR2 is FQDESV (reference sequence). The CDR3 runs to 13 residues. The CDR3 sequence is CASSRDRPYEQYF. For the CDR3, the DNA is TGTGCCAGCAGCCGGGACCGCCCCTACGAGCAGTACTTC.

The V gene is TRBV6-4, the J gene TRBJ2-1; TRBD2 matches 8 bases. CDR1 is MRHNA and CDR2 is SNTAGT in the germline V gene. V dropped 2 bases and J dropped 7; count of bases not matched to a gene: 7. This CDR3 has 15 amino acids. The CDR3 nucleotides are TGTGCCAGCAGTGACGAAGCGGGAGTTTCAAATGAGCAGTTCTTC. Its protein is CASSDEAGVSNEQFF.